This TCR beta chain was identified in a study of blood T cell repertoires in COVID-19. Study overall: PBMCs, B-cell-depleted T cells, or T cells were the source of the cDNA or gDNA that made up the material.

There are 15 residues in the CDR3. Germline V CDR1 and CDR2: MNHEY, SMNVEV (reference sequence). V lost 3 bases to trimming and J lost 2 bases; unmatched junction nucleotides: 6. Original processing methods: Reference gene primers were amplified, and this amplification served to estimate nucleated cell counts. The assay was immunoSEQ multiplex PCR, and TCRdb's table has in-frame clones only and misses some. The DNA was the basis for D and trimming; V, J and clone size are from that table. The sample consists of roughly 80,000 clones, roughly 91% of them appearing once. This TCR derives from a woman aged 50 to 65 in a cohort sampled during active COVID-19. The chain uses TRBV27 and TRBJ2-7; 8 bases fit TRBD2. Material: peripheral blood. CDR3 DNA: TGTGCCAGCAGTTTTGGACGGGGGGGCCCCTACGAGCAGTACTTC. Its protein product is CASSFGRGGPYEQYF.